This T cell receptor (beta chain) was sequenced in a study of cytomegalovirus exposure and HLA in healthy donors. General study findings and limits: According to a later analysis, donors in an Asian-associated ancestry cluster reportedly had fewer N-insertions than the roughly 670-donor mean.

The PCR employed 60 Vbeta primers together with 13 Jbeta primers. The repertoire was sequenced with immunoSEQ multiplex PCR; TCRdb's copy has only in-frame clones and lacks some. Here the sample spans 270,000 or so clones, 86% being singletons. Comments on this clone: Its antigen is currently unknown.

Trimming removed 1 base at V and 5 bases at J, with 11 bases between. The CDR3 extends over 14 amino acids. Germline CDR1 reads LNHNV; CDR2 reads YYDKDF (reference sequence). The receptor was derived from a man between 40 and 49 years old in good health and CMV-seropositive. Sequenced material: PBMCs. V gene TRBV15 combines with J gene TRBJ1-1; TRBD1 might be the D (5 bases). The CDR3 DNA follows: TGTGCCACCAGCAGAGCAGGGATGGGGACTGAAGCTTTCTTT. It encodes CATSRAGMGTEAFF.